The 20 T cell receptor beta chains listed next were all sequenced from one sample in a study of blood T cell repertoires in COVID-19. TCRdb keeps only in-frame clones here, not all; method: immunoSEQ multiplex PCR. Of about 240,000 clones listed, 80% to 85% were seen once; the top ten hold 9.5% to 15%. The sequencing input was peripheral blood. The receptors here all came from a woman aged 60-75 years with active or convalescent COVID-19.

With respect to this clone: This CDR3 is also generated by other DNA sequences in the sample. The chain joins TRBV6-1 to TRBJ1-4, with D perhaps TRBD1 (5 bases). The germline V gene encodes CDR1 MNHNS and CDR2 SASEGT. V lost 1 base and J 3 bases, leaving 9 bases between the germline ends. This CDR3 comprises 15 residues. This CDR3 reads CASSEVRGANEKLFF. The CDR3 region has the DNA TGTGCCAGCAGTGAAGTACGGGGGGCTAATGAAAAACTGTTTTTT.

This chain links TRBV3-1 (or the pseudogene TRBV3-2) with TRBJ1-1, with TRBD1 as a possible D gene (5 bases). Trimming shortened V by 4 bases and J by 4 bases, and 16 bases separated the two germline ends. Germline CDR1 is LGHDT and CDR2 is YNNKEL (reference sequence). The CDR3 runs to 15 residues. CDR3 sequence (DNA): TGTGCCAGCAGCCGAGTGGGGGAGGGGAGCACTGAAGCTTTCTTT. Protein sequence: CASSRVGEGSTEAFF.

The chain is built from TRBV12-5 and TRBJ2-3, with 7 bases lining up with TRBD1. Germline CDR1 and CDR2: LGHNT and FRNRAP. There are 15 residues in the CDR3. V lost 5 bases to trimming and J lost 0 bases; unmatched junction nucleotides: 5. The CDR3 region is CASGIGQASTDTQYF. The DNA for the CDR3 is TGTGCTAGTGGTATAGGACAGGCTAGCACAGATACGCAGTATTTT. Full variable domain (outside the CDR3, taken from reference TRBV12-5 and TRBJ2-3): DARVTQTPRHKVTEMGQEVTMRCQPILGHNTVFWYRQTMMQGLELLAYFRNRAPLDDSGMPKDRFSAEMPDATLATLKIQPSEPRDSAVYFCASGIGQASTDTQYFGPGTRLTVL.

The chain links TRBV7-9 to TRBJ2-5; 7 nucleotides line up with TRBD1. V trimming: 8 bases; J trimming: 0 bases; junction bases outside the gene matches: 6. Germline CDR1 and CDR2: SEHNR and FQNEAQ (reference sequence). The CDR3 runs 14 residues. The CDR3 reads CASGLRGHQETQYF. Written as DNA, the CDR3 is TGTGCCAGCGGTCTAAGGGGGCACCAAGAGACCCAGTACTTC.

The chain joins TRBV7-2 to TRBJ1-3, with 8 bases that match TRBD1. CDR1 SGHTA and CDR2 FQGNSA come from the germline V gene. V lost 4 bases and J lost 4; bases outside the gene matches: 18. This CDR3 has 19 residues. CDR3 DNA: TGTGCCAGCAGCTCCCCCCCCGGGGTTCAGGGGGCTGGAGGAAACACCATATATTTT. This encodes CASSSPPGVQGAGGNTIYF.

V is TRBV5-1 and J is TRBJ2-7; 7 nucleotides line up with TRBD1. V dropped 4 bases and J dropped 3; count of bases not matched to a gene: 7. The CDR3 is 14 residues long. Germline assignment: CDR1 SGHRS and CDR2 YFSETQ. The CDR3 protein is CASSETGISYEQYF. The CDR3 nucleotides read TGCGCCAGCAGCGAGACAGGGATCAGCTACGAGCAGTACTTC.

The chain links TRBV6-5 to TRBJ1-2; 10 positions match TRBD1. Germline assignment: CDR1 MNHEY and CDR2 SVGAGI. Germline trimming cut 10 bases from V and 2 bases from J; bases unmatched to any gene: 7. CDR3 size: 14 residues. The CDR3 coding sequence is TGTGCCACCAAACCGGGACAGGGGAACTATGGCTACACCTTC. Residues: CATKPGQGNYGYTF.

The table lists this clone with a count of one. The chain links TRBV5-4 to TRBJ2-3; the match to TRBD2 covers 9 bases. This CDR3 comprises 16 residues. V was pared by 4 bases and J by 2 bases, with 8 bases of the junction left unmatched. The germline CDR1 and CDR2 sequences are SGHNT and YYREEE (reference sequence). CDR3 DNA: TGTGCCAGCAGCCCAAGGACTAGCGCAATCACAGATACGCAGTATTTT. This gives the protein CASSPRTSAITDTQYF. The full variable domain, completed using reference TRBV5-4 and TRBJ2-3, is ETGVTQSPTHLIKTRGQQVTLRCSSQSGHNTVSWYQQALGQGPQFIFQYYREEENGRGNFPPRFSGLQFPNYSSELNVNALELDDSALYLCASSPRTSAITDTQYFGPGTRLTVL.

J is TRBJ1-2 and V is TRBV4-3; 7 bases align to TRBD1. Germline lookup yields CDR1 LGHNA and CDR2 YSLEER. V was clipped by 3 bases and J by 2 bases; unmatched bases: 9. The CDR3 runs to 16 residues. In DNA, the CDR3 is TGCGCCAGCAGCCAGGATGACAGGGATGGGAACTATGGCTACACCTTC. It yields the protein CASSQDDRDGNYGYTF.

The V gene is TRBV7-8, the J gene TRBJ2-3; no definite D call. The V end was cut by 4 bases, the J end by 0 bases, with 11 bases between. The germline gives CDR1 SGHVS, CDR2 FQNEAQ. This CDR3 contains 15 residues. The DNA for the CDR3 is TGTGCCAGCAGCTCAAAGGTACAGAGCACAGATACGCAGTATTTT. Protein sequence: CASSSKVQSTDTQYF.

This clone was seen a single time. Different DNA sequences within this sample yield the same CDR3. This chain connects TRBV5-1 to TRBJ2-5; possibly TRBD1 for D (5 bases). CDR1 is SGHRS and CDR2 is YFSETQ in the germline V gene. CDR3 length: 14 amino acids. Trimming removed 0 bases at V and 5 bases at J, with 11 bases between. The CDR3 DNA follows: TGCGCCAGCAGCTTGGGTCAGGGATGGGAGACCCAGTACTTC. It is translated as CASSLGQGWETQYF.

J is TRBJ2-1 and V is TRBV29-1; no reliable D call. This CDR3 contains 12 residues. CDR1 SQVTM and CDR2 ANQGSEA come from the germline V gene. V was pared by 7 bases and J by 4 bases, with 11 bases between. The CDR3 sequence: CSAGRTYNEQFF. In DNA form, the CDR3 reads TGCAGCGCGGGCCGAACTTACAATGAGCAGTTCTTC.

This clone was picked up one time. The J gene is TRBJ2-7, the V gene TRBV15; a possible D gene is TRBD2 (6 bases). From germline, CDR1 is LNHNV and CDR2 YYDKDF (reference sequence). Trimming stripped 0 bases from V and 3 bases from J, with 9 bases between. This CDR3 comprises 14 residues. CDR3: CATSREGGVYEQYF. CDR3 in DNA: TGTGCCACCAGCAGAGAAGGCGGGGTCTACGAGCAGTACTTC.

The chain employs TRBV15 and TRBJ2-5; possible D gene TRBD2, 7 bases. The germline CDR1 and CDR2 sequences are LNHNV and YYDKDF (reference sequence). The CDR3 runs 16 residues. V shed 1 base and J shed 4 bases, with 16 bases lying between them. This chain's CDR3 is CATSRVGRGKGETQYF. CDR3 sequence (DNA): TGTGCCACCAGCAGAGTGGGGAGGGGGAAAGGAGAGACCCAGTACTTC.

J is TRBJ1-6 and V is TRBV5-4; no clear D gene. Per the germline V gene, CDR1 is SGHNT and CDR2 is YYREEE (reference sequence). The CDR3 consists of 13 residues. V gave up 0 bases and J gave up 7 bases, with 5 bases separating them. The CDR3 here is CASSLGGNSPLHF. Here the CDR3 DNA reads TGTGCCAGCAGCTTGGGAGGGAATTCACCCCTCCACTTT.

This clone was observed a handful of times. The chain has TRBV23-1 and TRBJ1-1; TRBD1 matches at 8 bases. TRBV23-1 is an ORF for which the function is uncertain. The CDR3 sequence is 17 residues long. After removal of 4 bases from V and 1 base from J, the junction contained 11 bases not matched to a gene. DNA of the CDR3: TGCGCCAGCAGTCGAGACAGGGGCCCCCCGGGGAACACTGAAGCTTTCTTT. Its protein product is CASSRDRGPPGNTEAFF.

The genes are TRBV18 and TRBJ2-3, with TRBD1 matching over 10 bases. With V trimmed by 3 bases and J by 2 bases, 5 bases remained unmatched. The CDR3 length is 16 residues. Germline V gene lookup returns CDR1 KGHSH and CDR2 LQKENI. The CDR3 reads CASSPGTGADTDTQYF. In DNA form, the CDR3 reads TGTGCCAGCTCACCCGGGACAGGGGCCGACACAGATACGCAGTATTTT.

The V call is TRBV5-1, the J call TRBJ2-7, with TRBD1 matching over 7 bases. The V segment lost 0 bases and the J segment 7 bases; nucleotides outside the gene matches: 13. The CDR3 sequence is 16 residues long. The V gene's germline CDR1 is SGHRS and CDR2 YFSETQ. Here the CDR3 DNA reads TGCGCCAGCAGCTTGGCCGGGTCAGGGGGTCAATCGGAGCAGTACTTC. It is translated as CASSLAGSGGQSEQYF.

This clone was counted a single time. V is TRBV2 and J is TRBJ2-1; 7 bases align to TRBD1. CDR1 SNHLY and CDR2 FYNNEI come from the germline V gene. This CDR3 contains 15 residues. After removal of 7 bases from V and 2 bases from J, the junction contained 8 bases not matched to a gene. Here the CDR3 reads CASKGRQGTYNEQFF. The CDR3 nucleotides are TGTGCCAGCAAGGGGCGACAGGGCACCTACAATGAGCAGTTCTTC. The variable domain in full, completed from reference TRBV2 and TRBJ2-1, reads EPEVTQTPSHQVTQMGQEVILRCVPISNHLYFYWYRQILGQKVEFLVSFYNNEISEKSEIFDDQFSVERPDGSNFTLKIRSTKLEDSAMYFCASKGRQGTYNEQFFGPGTRLTVL.

The chain joins TRBV5-4 to TRBJ2-2; TRBD2 aligns across 13 bases. This CDR3 contains 18 residues. Germline-derived CDR1 and CDR2 are SGHNT and YYREEE (reference sequence). V shed 4 bases, J shed 3 bases, and the junction held 9 bases outside the gene matches. This CDR3 is CASSTRTSGGLHTGELFF. CDR3 in DNA: TGTGCCAGCAGCACGAGGACTAGCGGGGGCCTACACACCGGGGAGCTGTTTTTT.